This T cell receptor (beta chain) derives from a study of cytomegalovirus exposure and HLA in healthy donors. The overall study: HLA-typed donors contributed some 83 million unique TCRs, which were held in an early data release.

Concerning this clone itself: Antigen: not known.

In germline, CDR1 is SGHTA, CDR2 FQGNSA. The CDR3 extends over 17 amino acids. The trim removed 1 base at V and 0 bases at J, leaving 7 bases unmatched. Study-wide results and caveats: Later analysis associated a missense DCLRE1C variant with TCR beta V- and J-gene trimming. A further, later analysis showed that HLA-associated TCR beta chains (compared with equally common others) were more clonally expanded.

PCR was performed using 60 Vbeta and 13 Jbeta primers. Here immunoSEQ multiplex PCR was the method, and the copy in TCRdb shows in-frame clones only, minus some. This table holds some 140,000 clones, 55% to 80% found once. The chain is built from TRBV7-2 and TRBJ2-3; 7 nucleotides match TRBD1. The specimen was PBMCs. The TCR comes from a woman aged 40 to 50 in good health and CMV-seronegative. The DNA of the CDR3 is TGTGCCAGCAGCTTAGTCGGGTCGGGACAGAGCACAGATACGCAGTATTTT. Amino acid sequence: CASSLVGSGQSTDTQYF.